What follows are 32 T cell receptor beta chains derived from one specimen sequenced in a study of blood T cell repertoires in COVID-19. The data were produced by immunoSEQ multiplex PCR, yet TCRdb's version contains in-frame clones alone and is incomplete. The sample records 90,000 to 110,000 clones, around 89% being singletons. Specimen: peripheral blood. The receptors stem from a human donor in a cohort sampled during active COVID-19.

This clone has more than one count but fewer than ten. This chain joins TRBV11-2 and TRBJ2-7; D remains ambiguous. V lost 2 bases and J lost 5, with 4 bases in between. The CDR3 spans 11 residues. Per germline, CDR1 SGHAT and CDR2 FQNNGV. CDR3 residues: CASSLSDEQYF. As DNA, the CDR3 is TGTGCCAGCAGCTTATCAGACGAGCAGTACTTC.

The genes are TRBV11-2 and TRBJ2-2; 7 nucleotides line up with TRBD2. Germline values: CDR1 SGHAT, CDR2 FQNNGV. With V trimmed by 0 bases and J by 7 bases, 8 bases remained unmatched. The CDR3 loop spans 16 amino acids. In nucleotides, the CDR3 is TGTGCCAGCAGCTTAGATCTGGGGCTAGCGGTCGGGGAGCTGTTTTTT. Its translation: CASSLDLGLAVGELFF.

This chain uses TRBV18 with TRBJ1-5; 8 bases are a match to TRBD1. The CDR3 totals 19 residues. Germline values: CDR1 KGHSH, CDR2 LQKENI. The J segment lost 0 bases and the V segment lost 2 bases, leaving 12 bases of the junction unmatched. This CDR3 is CASSPAGQGGSYSNQPQHF. The CDR3, as DNA: TGTGCCAGCTCACCAGCCGGACAGGGCGGGAGTTATAGCAATCAGCCCCAGCATTTT.

The V call is TRBV5-4, the J call TRBJ2-3; D gene ambiguous. Germline V gene sequence: CDR1 SGHNT, CDR2 YYREEE (reference sequence). The CDR3 covers 14 residues. The ends were cut back, 1 base at V and 6 bases at J, with 12 bases in the middle. CDR3 region: CASSLRVAGDTQYF. CDR3 DNA: TGTGCCAGCAGCTTGCGGGTAGCCGGGGATACGCAGTATTTT.

The chain couples TRBV6-5 to TRBJ2-1, with 7 bases fitting TRBD1. Germline CDR1 reads MNHEY; CDR2 reads SVGAGI. This CDR3 comprises 12 residues. V lost 8 bases, J lost 4 bases, and 2 bases stayed unmatched. CDR3 in amino acids: CASRDRYNEQFF. The DNA for the CDR3 is TGTGCCAGCCGGGACAGATACAATGAGCAGTTCTTC.

V usage is TRBV7-6 and J usage is TRBJ1-5; D is undetermined. CDR3 length: 14 residues. The V and J ends lost 2 bases and 6 bases respectively, with 11 bases between them. Per germline, CDR1 SGHVS and CDR2 FNYEAQ. The CDR3 is CASSLYRESQPQHF. CDR3 sequence (DNA): TGTGCCAGCAGCTTATACCGGGAATCTCAGCCCCAGCATTTT.

The chain couples TRBV28 to TRBJ1-2, with D perhaps matching TRBD1 (6 bases). The CDR3 extends over 17 amino acids. The germline V gene has CDR1 MDHEN and CDR2 SYDVKM. The V gene lost 2 bases and the J gene lost 0 bases, with 16 bases spanning the gap. CDR3 sequence: CASSLRTVIPANYGYTF. The DNA of the CDR3 is TGTGCCAGCAGTTTAAGGACAGTGATACCAGCTAACTATGGCTACACCTTC.

V is TRBV5-4 and J is TRBJ1-6; 8 positions match TRBD1. Germline CDR1 and CDR2: SGHNT and YYREEE (reference sequence). The CDR3 sequence is 14 residues long. J gave up 13 bases and V 4 bases, and 10 bases lay outside the gene matches. CDR3 sequence: CASSQGQDAYPLHF. CDR3 sequence (DNA): TGTGCCAGCAGCCAGGGACAGGACGCTTACCCCCTCCACTTT.

In its sample, this clone was seen once. V and J are TRBV19 and TRBJ1-5, with D possibly TRBD1 on 6 matching bases. CDR1 is LNHDA and CDR2 is SQIVND in the germline V gene (reference sequence). With 11 bases removed from V and 3 bases from J, the gap between germline ends came to 17 bases. The CDR3 consists of 14 residues. CDR3 in amino acids: CAASAGTNNQPQHF. CDR3 DNA sequence: TGTGCCGCCTCAGCTGGGACAAACAATCAGCCCCAGCATTTT.

The genes are TRBV6-2 or TRBV6-3 and TRBJ2-7; TRBD2 aligns across 7 bases. Germline-derived CDR1 and CDR2 are MNHEY and SVGEGT. This CDR3 has 17 residues. V lost 5 bases, J lost 1 base, and 14 bases stayed unmatched. CDR3 loop: CASSPGAAGDPSYEQYF. The CDR3 bases are TGTGCCAGCAGTCCGGGAGCGGCGGGAGATCCGTCCTACGAGCAGTACTTC.

This clone was observed a single time. V usage is TRBV6-5 and J usage is TRBJ2-1; possible D gene TRBD2, 7 bases. The CDR3 has 14 residues. Trimming stripped 9 bases from V and 3 bases from J, with 15 bases between. Germline lookup yields CDR1 MNHEY and CDR2 SVGAGI. CDR3 DNA: TGTGCCAGGAGTCTCGGGGGGCTCTACAATGAGCAGTTCTTC. Translation gives CARSLGGLYNEQFF.

This sequence joins TRBV5-1 and TRBJ2-4; 9 bases align to TRBD2. Trimming at V came to 0 bases and at J to 5 bases, leaving 3 bases not matched to a gene. Germline V gene data show CDR1 as SGHRS and CDR2 as YFSETQ. The CDR3 is 15 residues long. The CDR3 loop is CASSLGSGSENIQYF. In DNA, the CDR3 is TGCGCCAGCAGCTTGGGTAGCGGGAGTGAAAACATTCAGTACTTC.

V is TRBV6-2 or TRBV6-3 and J is TRBJ2-2; tentatively, D is TRBD1 (6 bases). The CDR3 totals 15 residues. Germline values: CDR1 MNHEY, CDR2 SVGEGT. The V end lost 2 bases, the J end lost 6 bases, and 13 bases lay between the germline ends. As DNA, the CDR3 is TGTGCCAGCAGTTACACAGGGTATACCGCCGGGGAGCTGTTTTTT. It codes for CASSYTGYTAGELFF.

The J gene is TRBJ2-1, the V gene TRBV19; the match to TRBD2 covers 11 bases. V was clipped by 7 bases and J by 5 bases; unmatched bases: 7. The CDR3 totals 15 residues. Per germline, CDR1 LNHDA and CDR2 SQIVND (reference sequence). CDR3 protein: CASTATSGTNNEQFF. The CDR3, as DNA: TGTGCCAGTACCGCGACTAGCGGGACTAACAATGAGCAGTTCTTC.

The rearrangement links TRBV4-1 to TRBJ2-3; D perhaps matches TRBD2 (6 bases). CDR1 MGHRA and CDR2 YSYEKL come from the germline V gene. The CDR3 length is 16 residues. Trimming left V 0 bases short and J 6 bases short, with 16 bases between. This CDR3 reads CASSQDRASAADTQYF. The CDR3 nucleotides are TGCGCCAGCAGCCAAGATAGGGCTAGCGCGGCGGATACGCAGTATTTT.

The sample holds a few counts of this clone. The genes are TRBV11-3 and TRBJ1-3, with TRBD1 as a possible D gene (6 bases). Germline values: CDR1 SGHNT, CDR2 YENEEA. V gave up 3 bases and J gave up 4 bases, with 13 bases separating them. CDR3 length: 15 residues. The DNA for the CDR3 is TGTGCCAGCAGCTTCTCCCGCGGGGGCGGAAACACCATATATTTT. This encodes CASSFSRGGGNTIYF. The complete variable domain, with remaining parts taken from reference TRBV11-3 and TRBJ1-3, reads EAGVVQSPRYKIIEKKQPVAFWCNPISGHNTLYWYLQNLGQGPELLIRYENEEAVDDSQLPKDRFSAERLKGVDSTLKIQPAELGDSAVYLCASSFSRGGGNTIYFGEGSWLTVV.

This clone was recorded only once. This rearrangement joins TRBV9 to TRBJ2-5, with a tentative D call TRBD1 (6 bases). V was pared by 1 base and J by 5 bases, with 12 bases between. The CDR3 extends over 14 amino acids. CDR1 and CDR2 from the germline V gene are SGDLS and YYNGEE. The CDR3 coding sequence is TGTGCCAGCAGCGTATATCAGGGGCAGGAGACCCAGTACTTC. Protein product: CASSVYQGQETQYF.

This rearrangement joins TRBV27 to TRBJ2-1, with D perhaps TRBD2 (7 bases). CDR1 is MNHEY and CDR2 is SMNVEV in the germline V gene (reference sequence). V lost 8 bases and J 5 bases, leaving 13 bases between the germline ends. There are 13 residues in the CDR3. The chain's CDR3 is CASVGGPDNEQFF. The CDR3 coding sequence is TGTGCCAGCGTGGGGGGGCCCGACAATGAGCAGTTCTTC.

V and J are TRBV5-1 and TRBJ1-3; 12 nucleotides match TRBD1. The V gene end was trimmed by 3 bases and the J gene end by 0 bases; junction bases not matched to a gene: 4. The CDR3 spans 17 residues. The germline V gene has CDR1 SGHRS and CDR2 YFSETQ. The CDR3 DNA reads as TGCGCCAGCAGCTCGGGACAGGGGGCAAGCTCTGGAAACACCATATATTTT. Protein product: CASSSGQGASSGNTIYF.

The chain joins TRBV7-2 to TRBJ2-1; 8 nucleotides match TRBD2. This CDR3 has 16 residues. Looked up from germline, CDR1 is SGHTA and CDR2 is FQGNSA. The V segment lost 6 bases and the J segment 3 bases; nucleotides outside the gene matches: 10. CDR3 coding DNA: TGTGCCAGCAGTTTTTCGTCCAGCGGGGGCTACAATGAGCAGTTCTTC. Its translation is CASSFSSSGGYNEQFF.

The chain employs TRBV6-1 and TRBJ1-5, with no clear D. V was cut by 1 base and J by 0 bases, with 10 bases left in between. The CDR3 is 16 amino acids. The germline V gene has CDR1 MNHNS and CDR2 SASEGT. Here the CDR3 DNA reads TGTGCCAGCAGTGAAGTGCGGGTAACTAGCAATCAGCCCCAGCATTTT. Translated: CASSEVRVTSNQPQHF.

The chain combines TRBV11-2 with TRBJ2-7; no clear D gene. Per the germline V gene, CDR1 is SGHAT and CDR2 is FQNNGV. This CDR3 is 12 amino acids long. The V end lost 1 base, the J end lost 4 bases, and 5 bases lay between the germline ends. The CDR3 DNA is TGTGCCAGCAGCTTAGGGCAGTACGAGCAGTACTTC. It translates to CASSLGQYEQYF.

This clone has a single count. The rearrangement joins TRBV4-2 to TRBJ2-7, with D unclear. V was clipped by 0 bases and J by 5 bases, with 5 bases between them. CDR1 is LGHNA, CDR2 YNFKEQ, per germline. The CDR3 is 12 residues long. CDR3 loop: CASSQDWHEQYF. The CDR3 coding sequence is TGTGCCAGCAGCCAAGATTGGCACGAGCAGTACTTC.

This chain connects TRBV19 to TRBJ2-2; 7 nucleotides match TRBD2. V shed 4 bases, J shed 6 bases, and the junction held 8 bases outside the gene matches. Germline values: CDR1 LNHDA, CDR2 SQIVND (reference sequence). CDR3 length: 15 residues. CDR3 in DNA: TGTGCCAGTAGTAAACTAGCGCGGGACGCCGGGGAGCTGTTTTTT. This translates into CASSKLARDAGELFF.

The rearrangement joins TRBV27 to TRBJ1-4; 7 bases line up with TRBD1. This CDR3 has 14 residues. Per germline, CDR1 MNHEY and CDR2 SMNVEV (reference sequence). Germline trimming cut 5 bases from V and 8 bases from J; bases unmatched to any gene: 8. The CDR3 region is CASSLMTGYEKLFF. The CDR3 DNA reads as TGTGCCAGCAGTCTTATGACAGGGTACGAAAAACTGTTTTTT.

The chain carries TRBV28 and TRBJ2-1; the match to TRBD2 covers 8 bases. J lost 6 bases, V lost 5 bases, and 6 bases had no gene match. CDR1 and CDR2 from the germline V gene are MDHEN and SYDVKM. The CDR3 is 14 amino acids. CDR3 DNA: TGTGCCAGCAGTAACATAGCGGGGCGCAATGAGCAGTTCTTC. As protein: CASSNIAGRNEQFF.

This chain connects TRBV4-2 to TRBJ2-5, with TRBD1 matching 7 bases. Trimming cost V 4 bases and J 4 bases; bases outside gene matches: 12. The CDR3 covers 16 residues. Germline V gene lookup returns CDR1 LGHNA and CDR2 YNFKEQ. CDR3 DNA sequence: TGTGCCAGCAGCCCGGGGACCGAGGGGGCTACAGAGACCCAGTACTTC. Protein sequence: CASSPGTEGATETQYF.

V usage is TRBV27 and J usage is TRBJ1-1; D gene ambiguous. The CDR3 is 15 amino acids. The germline V gene has CDR1 MNHEY and CDR2 SMNVEV (reference sequence). V was clipped by 2 bases and J by 1 base, with 11 bases between them. CDR3 amino acids: CASSLAVSRNTEAFF. The CDR3 DNA reads as TGTGCCAGCAGTTTAGCCGTCTCCAGGAACACTGAAGCTTTCTTT.

This clone has a single count. The rearrangement links TRBV6-2 or TRBV6-3 to TRBJ2-7; D unclear. Germline V CDR1 and CDR2: MNHEY, SVGEGT. This CDR3 is built from 15 residues. V dropped 7 bases and J dropped 6 bases, with 22 bases sitting between them. Here the CDR3 DNA reads TGTGCCAGCACCCCTCGAGTGGGTTCAGGTGGCGAGCAGTACTTC. It translates to CASTPRVGSGGEQYF.

This clone has just a few counts. The genes are TRBV7-9 and TRBJ1-2; TRBD1 agrees at 7 bases. The trim removed 3 bases at V and 8 bases at J, leaving 3 bases unmatched. Germline V gene lookup returns CDR1 SEHNR and CDR2 FQNEAQ (reference sequence). The CDR3 runs to 12 residues. The CDR3: CASSFNRGGYTF. DNA for the CDR3: TGTGCCAGCAGCTTTAACAGGGGCGGCTACACCTTC. Full variable domain (remainder filled in from reference TRBV7-9 and TRBJ1-2): DTGVSQNPRHKITKRGQNVTFRCDPISEHNRLYWYRQTLGQGPEFLTYFQNEAQLEKSRLLSDRFSAERPKGSFSTLEIQRTEQGDSAMYLCASSFNRGGYTFGSGTRLTVV.

This rearrangement joins TRBV11-2 to TRBJ2-7; D is possibly TRBD2 (5 bases). Germline CDR1 and CDR2: SGHAT and FQNNGV. CDR3 length equals 13 residues. V was trimmed by 0 bases and J by 4 bases, leaving 7 bases between them. The CDR3 DNA follows: TGTGCCAGCAGCTTAGATCCGGGGTACGAGCAGTACTTC. This gives the protein CASSLDPGYEQYF.

This clone was picked up one time. This chain uses TRBV21-1 with TRBJ1-5; TRBD1, as called in the table, went unchecked against the DNA. TRBV21-1 is a documented pseudogene. The CDR3 loop spans 15 amino acids. CDR3 in DNA: TGTGCCAGCAGATGGGACAGGGGGCGTAGTCAGCCCCAGCATTTT. Translation: CASRWDRGRSQPQHF.